A selection of T cell receptor beta chains follows, all from one sample in a study of cytomegalovirus exposure and HLA in healthy donors. The assay was immunoSEQ multiplex PCR, and TCRdb's table has in-frame clones only and misses some. Here the sample spans 180,000 or so clones, approximately 80% being singletons. The sequenced material came from PBMCs. All receptors come from a female donor in good health and CMV-seronegative. Each CDR3 is given with its conserved first and last residue. The D gene is left open where the match is weak. Size is omitted from some rows. Given values are once, few, many or a class for expanded clones.

V	J	D	size	DNA	CDR3
TRBV27	TRBJ1-2	TRBD1	NA	TGTGCCAGCAGTGAGACAGGGGACTATGGCTACACCTTC	CASSETGDYGYTF
TRBV4-2	TRBJ1-5	NA	NA	TGTGCCAGCAGCCAAGTGAACAGGGCAGGAGCGGGGGGGAGCAATCAGCCCCAGCATTTT	CASSQVNRAGAGGSNQPQHF
TRBV7-9	TRBJ2-3	NA	NA	TGTGCCAGCAGCTTAGACGCGGGCAGGGGTATCGGCACGCAGTATTTT	CASSLDAGRGIGTQYF
TRBV30	TRBJ1-6	TRBD1	few	TGTGCCTGGAGAAGGGGGCTCTATAATTCACCCCTCCACTTT	CAWRRGLYNSPLHF
TRBV11-2	TRBJ1-2	TRBD1	NA	TGTGCCAGCAGCTTGACAGGGGGCTTTCCCGATGGCTACACCTTC	CASSLTGGFPDGYTF
TRBV7-9	TRBJ2-7	NA	NA	TGTGCCAGCAGCCGAACTAAAGGTTTGGCCGAGCAGTACTTC	CASSRTKGLAEQYF
TRBV15	TRBJ2-6	TRBD1	NA	TGTGCCACCAGCAAATTCACAGGGGGCTCCGGGGCCAACGTCCTGACTTTC	CATSKFTGGSGANVLTF
TRBV10-3	TRBJ2-7	NA	NA	TGTGCCATCAGTGCAGGCCAGGGAAGCTCCTACGAGCAGTACTTC	CAISAGQGSSYEQYF
TRBV9	TRBJ2-7	TRBD1	NA	TGTGCCAGCAGCGGACAGGGCCTCGAGCAGTACTTC	CASSGQGLEQYF
TRBV7-6	TRBJ1-2	NA	few	TGTGCCAGCAGCCCTACAGGGAACTATGGCTACACCTTC	CASSPTGNYGYTF
TRBV28	TRBJ2-4	TRBD2	once	TGTGCCAGCAGATTAGCGGGAGCCCAAAACATTCAGTACTTC	CASRLAGAQNIQYF
TRBV4-2	TRBJ2-3	TRBD2	NA	TGTGCCAGCAGCCAAGATCTTGGGACTAGCGGTTTCACAGATACGCAGTATTTT	CASSQDLGTSGFTDTQYF
TRBV7-2	TRBJ1-4	NA	NA	TGTGCCAGCAGCTTAGGGGGCACTAATGAAAAACTGTTTTTT	CASSLGGTNEKLFF
TRBV7-2	TRBJ2-3	NA	NA	TGTGCCAGCAGCCCCCCGGGCACAGATACGCAGTATTTT	CASSPPGTDTQYF
TRBV9	TRBJ2-3	TRBD2	NA	TGTGCCAGCAGCGTAGCGGCGGGAGGGGGAGATACGCAGTATTTT	CASSVAAGGGDTQYF
TRBV28	TRBJ1-1	TRBD1	NA	TGTGCCAGCAGTCCTGTGAACTCCGGGACAGGAGCCTTGAACACTGAAGCTTTCTTT	CASSPVNSGTGALNTEAFF
TRBV4-3	TRBJ1-4	NA	NA	TGCGCCAGCAGCCCTTCCGGGAGTCAGGGAACATCCGTAAGAGAAAAACTGTTTTTT	CASSPSGSQGTSVREKLFF
TRBV28	TRBJ2-4	NA	NA	TGTGCCAGTTCCCTAGCCAAAAACATTCAGTACTTC	CASSLAKNIQYF
TRBV12-5	TRBJ2-5	NA	few	TGTGCTAGTGGTTTGGTGAGAGAGACCCAGTACTTC	CASGLVRETQYF
TRBV9	TRBJ2-2	TRBD2	NA	TGTGCCAGCAGCGTTGTTGGCGGGGGGGCCGGATCCGGGGAGCTGTTTTTT	CASSVVGGGAGSGELFF
TRBV10-3	TRBJ1-5	NA	NA	TGTGCCATCAGTGAGTCCAGGGCTTATAGCAATCAGCCCCAGCATTTT	CAISESRAYSNQPQHF
TRBV30	TRBJ2-3	TRBD2	NA	TGTGCCTGGAGTGTGACTAGCGGGGTCACAGATACGCAGTATTTT	CAWSVTSGVTDTQYF
TRBV30	TRBJ2-7	TRBD2	NA	TGTGCCTGGAGTCCCGGGAGGGGCGCCTACGAGCAGTACTTC	CAWSPGRGAYEQYF
TRBV7-2	TRBJ1-1	NA	NA	TGTGCCAGCAGCTTAGTAAGGCAGGGGAACACTGAAGCTTTCTTT	CASSLVRQGNTEAFF
TRBV4-1	TRBJ2-3	TRBD2	NA	TGCGCCAGCAGCCTCCTAGGCCGGTCTAGCGGGGCCCGCACAGATACGCAGTATTTT	CASSLLGRSSGARTDTQYF
TRBV28	TRBJ2-3	TRBD2	NA	TGTGCCAGCAGTTTCCCTAGCGGGAGAAGGACAGATACGCAGTATTTT	CASSFPSGRRTDTQYF
TRBV4-1	TRBJ1-1	NA	NA	TGCGCCAGCAGCCGCCCCACAGGGTTTGACACTGAAGCTTTCTTT	CASSRPTGFDTEAFF